The 24 T cell receptor beta chains listed next were all sequenced from one sample in a study of blood T cells in healthy people across ages. The authors ran a second PCR of roughly 6 to 12 cycles using a sample-barcoded 5' primer and a J-beta primer mix. Each CDR3 protein gets one entry after TCRdb re-called the 5' RACE reads with MiXCR. This table holds around 2 million distinct CDR3 sequences, approximately 39% found once. The sequenced sample was blood. All receptors derive from a human donor in good health.

For this clonotype: A read error may be the cause here, since a much bigger clone is one base away. The CDR3, as DNA: TGTGCCAGCAGTTTATGGGGGTTTGGCTACACCTTC. Its translation: CASSLWGFGYTF. V gene TRBV28 combines with J gene TRBJ1-2; D is ambiguous. This CDR3 is 12 amino acids long. Looked up from germline, CDR1 is MDHEN and CDR2 is SYDVKM. V lost 0 bases and J lost 7, with 6 bases in between.

The V and J genes are TRBV12-3 or TRBV12-4 and TRBJ1-2, with TRBD1 matching over 7 bases. The CDR3 is 12 amino acids. After removal of 6 bases from V and 8 bases from J, the junction contained 6 bases not matched to a gene. The CDR3 protein is CASRRGGLGYTF. Written as DNA, the CDR3 is TGTGCCAGCAGACGAGGGGGCTTAGGCTACACCTTC.

The V and J genes are TRBV7-2 and TRBJ1-1; 8 bases fit TRBD1. Per the germline V gene, CDR1 is SGHTA and CDR2 is FQGNSA. J lost 4 bases, V lost 2 bases, and 6 bases had no gene match. The CDR3 length is 15 residues. This CDR3 reads CASSLKTGAPTEAFF. The CDR3 DNA is TGTGCCAGCAGCTTAAAGACAGGGGCCCCCACTGAAGCTTTCTTT.

This clonotype has just a few counts. The chain links TRBV11-3 to TRBJ2-1; perhaps TRBD2 as D (6 bases). Looked up from germline, CDR1 is SGHNT and CDR2 is YENEEA. The CDR3 totals 14 residues. V shed 7 bases and J shed 0 bases, with 10 bases lying between them. The chain's CDR3 is CASNGGSSYNEQFF. In DNA, the CDR3 is TGTGCCAGCAACGGGGGAAGCTCCTACAATGAGCAGTTCTTC.

This CDR3 is CASRATLYGYTF. The CDR3 DNA reads TGTGCCAGCAGGGCGACCTTGTATGGCTACACCTTC. The chain couples TRBV6-5 to TRBJ1-2; D remains ambiguous. The CDR3 sequence is 12 residues long. Germline CDR1 is MNHEY and CDR2 is SVGAGI. The V and J ends lost 6 bases and 5 bases respectively, with 10 bases between them.

V is TRBV3-1 and J is TRBJ1-1; the D gene is possibly TRBD1 (5 bases). Between the trimmed V and J ends, which lost 8 bases and 8 bases, there was a span of 15 bases. The CDR3 is 12 residues long. Germline CDR1 reads LGHDT; CDR2 reads YNNKEL (reference sequence). CDR3 DNA sequence: TGTGCCAGCCGGAGGGGTTGGGCCGAAGCTTTCTTT. Protein product: CASRRGWAEAFF.

Note on this clonotype: The junction does not match germline at one end; this may be a read error. The chain links TRBV7-3 to TRBJ2-3, with TRBD2 identical over 10 bases. This CDR3 contains 21 residues. CDR1 and CDR2 from the germline V gene are SGHTA and FQGTGA. CDR3 amino acids: CTSSSRMSVTSGSRSTDTQYF. The CDR3 DNA is TGTACCAGCAGCTCCCGGATGAGTGTGACTAGCGGGTCTCGCAGCACAGATACGCAGTATTTT.

The rearrangement links TRBV6-1 to TRBJ2-7; TRBD2 agrees at 7 bases. The J call could be wrong; TRBJ2-5 is a better fit for the DNA end. CDR3 length: 14 amino acids. Germline V lookup: CDR1 MNHNS, CDR2 SASEGT. The CDR3, as DNA: TGTGCCAGCAGTGCCGGGACTAAAATTGAGACCCAGTACTTC. Translating it yields CASSAGTKIETQYF.

In DNA form, the CDR3 reads TGTGCCAGCAGCGCCCCCCTAGCGGGTGAAGTCACAGATACGCAGTATTTT. Its translation: CASSAPLAGEVTDTQYF. This chain connects TRBV11-1 to TRBJ2-3, with 8 bases identical to TRBD2. The V and J ends lost 5 bases and 2 bases, in that order; junction bases with no gene match: 12. Germline values: CDR1 SGHAT, CDR2 FQDESV (reference sequence). CDR3 length: 17 amino acids.

CDR3 in amino acids: CASSLGLAGQVETQYF. The CDR3 DNA sequence: TGTGCCAGCAGCCTCGGACTAGCGGGGCAGGTAGAGACCCAGTACTTC. V usage is TRBV11-1 and J usage is TRBJ2-5; 12 nucleotides align to TRBD2. The junction had 8 bases not matched to a gene; V was cut back by 5 bases and J by 4 bases. Germline lookup yields CDR1 SGHAT and CDR2 FQDESV (reference sequence). The CDR3 is 16 amino acids.

J is TRBJ1-1 and V is TRBV15, with TRBD1 matching over 8 bases. V was pared by 6 bases and J by 7 bases, with 10 bases of the junction left unmatched. Germline CDR1 is LNHNV and CDR2 is YYDKDF (reference sequence). The CDR3 contains 14 residues. This chain's CDR3 is CATRTQGDKYEAFF. CDR3 coding DNA: TGTGCCACCAGGACACAGGGGGATAAATATGAAGCTTTCTTT.

The rearrangement joins TRBV29-1 to TRBJ2-1, with D maybe TRBD2 (8 bases). Germline V gene lookup returns CDR1 SQVTM and CDR2 ANQGSEA. Trimming cost V 4 bases and J 6 bases, with 25 bases left between them. This CDR3 has 17 amino acids. The DNA for the CDR3 is TGCAGCGTTGCCGGACAGGTGGAGCGGGAGAATAGCAATGAGCAGTTCTTC. Translated: CSVAGQVERENSNEQFF.

Regarding this clonotype: One junction end does not reproduce the germline sequence, and a read error may be involved. V usage is TRBV20-1 and J usage is TRBJ2-3; tentative D call: TRBD1 (6 bases). Germline lookup yields CDR1 DFQATT and CDR2 SNEGSKA (reference sequence). The CDR3 is 16 residues long. The CDR3 DNA reads as TGCAGTGCCCGGCCTGCCGACAGGCTCAGCACAGATACGCGGTATTTT. Its translation is CSARPADRLSTDTRYF.

The V and J genes are TRBV19 and TRBJ2-5, with a possible D match to TRBD2 (5 bases). The CDR3 runs to 14 residues. Germline V gives CDR1 LNHDA, CDR2 SQIVND (reference sequence). Trimming stripped 5 bases from V and 5 bases from J, with 15 bases between. CDR3 sequence (DNA): TGTGCCAGTAGTGTATACTTGTGGGAGGAGACCCAGTACTTC. Residues: CASSVYLWEETQYF. Drawing the rest from reference TRBV19 and TRBJ2-5, the complete variable domain is DGGITQSPKYLFRKEGQNVTLSCEQNLNHDAMYWYRQDPGQGLRLIYYSQIVNDFQKGDIAEGYSVSREKKESFPLTVTSAQKNPTAFYLCASSVYLWEETQYFGPGTRLLVL.

The chain has TRBV14 and TRBJ2-7; D uncertain. The CDR3 runs to 12 residues. Germline loops: CDR1 SGHDN, CDR2 FVKESK. V lost 0 bases and J lost 5, with 5 bases in between. The CDR3: CASSQDMDEQYF. The CDR3 region has the DNA TGTGCCAGCAGCCAAGATATGGACGAGCAGTACTTC.

The CDR3 DNA is TGTGCCACCCGATGGGGGGTAACCTCCCAAGAGACCCAGTACTTC. Translation: CATRWGVTSQETQYF. J is TRBJ2-5 and V is TRBV28, with a possible D match to TRBD2 (6 bases). Between the trimmed V and J ends, which lost 10 bases and 1 base, there was a span of 19 bases. This CDR3 has 15 residues. Germline loops: CDR1 MDHEN, CDR2 SYDVKM.

V and J are TRBV7-2 and TRBJ2-4; D may correspond to TRBD1 or TRBD2 (5 bases each). The tail of the sequence fits TRBJ2-7 better, so the J call may be wrong. Germline V gene data show CDR1 as SGHTA and CDR2 as FQGNSA. The CDR3 loop spans 17 amino acids. CDR3 nucleotides: TGTGCCAGCAGCGTCAGGCGGCCGGGGCGACCTACCTACGAGCAGTACTTC. Its protein is CASSVRRPGRPTYEQYF.

This clonotype was picked up a small number of times. This sequence joins TRBV7-2 and TRBJ2-7; D call uncertain. The CDR3 sequence is 15 residues long. Trimming removed 1 base at V and 0 bases at J, with 10 bases between. CDR1 SGHTA and CDR2 FQGNSA come from the germline V gene. CDR3 protein: CASSLGRRLSYEQYF. In DNA, the CDR3 is TGTGCCAGCAGCTTAGGACGGCGTCTCTCCTACGAGCAGTACTTC.

As regards this clonotype: One junction end disagrees with the germline gene, perhaps due to a read error. The J gene is TRBJ1-1, the V gene TRBV11-3; D gene uncertain. Germline CDR1 SGHNT, CDR2 YENEEA. This CDR3 comprises 16 residues. CDR3 DNA sequence: TGTGCCAGCAGCTTAGATATGGCAGCGTGGAACGCTGAAGCTTTCTTT. It yields the protein CASSLDMAAWNAEAFF.

The CDR3 DNA reads as TGTGCCAGCAGTGAAGCTTGGGGGAAAACAAAAGAGCAGTACTTC. Its protein product is CASSEAWGKTKEQYF. The chain uses TRBV2 and TRBJ2-7; D tentatively fits TRBD1 or TRBD2 (5 bases each). CDR3 length: 15 amino acids. Trimming stripped 0 bases from V and 7 bases from J, with 16 bases between. Germline CDR1 reads SNHLY; CDR2 reads FYNNEI.

The genes are TRBV11-2 and TRBJ2-1, with D tentatively TRBD2 (6 bases). With 4 bases removed from V and 3 bases from J, the gap between germline ends came to 16 bases. The CDR3 loop spans 16 amino acids. Germline CDR1 is SGHAT and CDR2 is FQNNGV. Here the CDR3 DNA reads TGTGCCAGCAGCTCTCTAGGAGGGGCCAGCTACAATGAGCAGTTCTTC. It specifies CASSSLGGASYNEQFF.

The V call is TRBV7-9, the J call TRBJ2-7; D not resolved. Germline V gene lookup returns CDR1 SEHNR and CDR2 FQNEAQ (reference sequence). V lost 5 bases and J lost 6, with 11 bases in between. This CDR3 comprises 12 residues. The CDR3: CASSPSHSEQYF. CDR3 coding DNA: TGTGCCAGCAGCCCATCTCATTCCGAGCAGTACTTC.

The CDR3 sequence: CASSSTGEKNEKLFF. The CDR3 nucleotides read TGCGCCAGCAGCTCTACAGGGGAGAAGAATGAAAAACTGTTTTTT. V is TRBV5-1 and J is TRBJ1-4; TRBD1 aligns across 7 bases. Germline-derived CDR1 and CDR2 are SGHRS and YFSETQ. Unmatched junction bases numbered 7, after V lost 3 bases and J lost 5 bases. This CDR3 has 15 residues.

The chain links TRBV7-3 to TRBJ2-5, with 7 bases identical to TRBD2. CDR3 size: 14 residues. Germline V gene data show CDR1 as SGHTA and CDR2 as FQGTGA. Losses at the gene ends were 4 bases for V and 7 bases for J; bases not matched to a gene: 9. CDR3: CASSSTGSGGTQYF. Here the CDR3 DNA reads TGTGCCAGCAGCTCAACCGGATCGGGGGGGACCCAGTACTTC.